This T cell receptor beta chain was sequenced during a study of PD-1 blockade in classical Hodgkin lymphoma. For the study at large: Nivolumab was administered to patients intravenously at 3 mg/kg every 2 weeks.

Trimming removed 1 base from V and 4 bases from J, with 7 bases in between. The CDR3 runs 13 residues. CDR1 and CDR2 (germline): SEHNR, FQNEAQ (reference sequence). After autologous stem cell transplantation all patients relapsed, and prior brentuximab vedotin exposure differed between cohorts. Complete response, partial response or progressive disease constituted the best response categories observed. Note on this clone: The antigen is unknown.

Points from the study as a whole: Reasons behind the repertoire differences stay unclear, perhaps disease activity or earlier therapy. Newly diagnosed patients and complete responders had comparable diversity at baseline.

Sequencing was performed with immunoSEQ multiplex PCR; in TCRdb, only in-frame clones are kept and a portion is missing. The table has about 24,000 clones, 60% to 80% seen once; the top ten hold 3% to 4%. The clonotype originates from a human donor with classical Hodgkin lymphoma. The sequences come from peripheral blood mononuclear cells (PBMCs), collected at baseline. The chain combines TRBV7-9 with TRBJ1-2; D might be TRBD1 (5 bases). The CDR3 reads CASSLGGVYGYTF. As DNA, the CDR3 is TGTGCCAGCAGCTTAGGAGGGGTCTATGGCTACACCTTC.